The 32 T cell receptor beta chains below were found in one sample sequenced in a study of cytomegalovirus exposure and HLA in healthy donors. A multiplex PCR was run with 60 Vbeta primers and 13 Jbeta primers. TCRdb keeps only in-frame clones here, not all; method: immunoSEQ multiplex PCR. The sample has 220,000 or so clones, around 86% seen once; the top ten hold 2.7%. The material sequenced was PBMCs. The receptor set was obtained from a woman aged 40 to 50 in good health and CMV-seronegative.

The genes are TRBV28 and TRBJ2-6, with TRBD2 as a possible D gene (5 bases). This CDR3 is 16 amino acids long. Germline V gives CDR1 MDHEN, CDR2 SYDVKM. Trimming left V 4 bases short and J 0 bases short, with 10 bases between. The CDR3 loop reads CASSYAGLSGANVLTF. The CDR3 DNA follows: TGTGCCAGCAGTTATGCAGGACTCTCTGGGGCCAACGTCCTGACTTTC. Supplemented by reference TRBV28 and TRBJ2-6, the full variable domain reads DVKVTQSSRYLVKRTGEKVFLECVQDMDHENMFWYRQDPGLGLRLIYFSYDVKMKEKGDIPEGYSVSREKKERFSLILESASTNQTSMYLCASSYAGLSGANVLTFGAGSRLTVL.

Here the CDR3 DNA reads TGCGCCAGCAGCCAAGGCCCAGGAATTAATGAAAAACTGTTTTTT. Its translation: CASSQGPGINEKLFF. The chain uses TRBV4-1 and TRBJ1-4; no clear D. The CDR3 extends over 15 amino acids. CDR1 and CDR2 from the germline V gene are MGHRA and YSYEKL. V was trimmed by 1 base and J by 4 bases, leaving 10 bases between them.

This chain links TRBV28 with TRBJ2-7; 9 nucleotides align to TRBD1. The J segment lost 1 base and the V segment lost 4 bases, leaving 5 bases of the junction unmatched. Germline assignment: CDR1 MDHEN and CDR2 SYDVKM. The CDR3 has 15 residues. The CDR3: CASSSSGTGSYEQYF. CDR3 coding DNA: TGTGCCAGCAGTTCCTCCGGGACAGGGTCCTACGAGCAGTACTTC. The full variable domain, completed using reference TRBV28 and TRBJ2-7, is DVKVTQSSRYLVKRTGEKVFLECVQDMDHENMFWYRQDPGLGLRLIYFSYDVKMKEKGDIPEGYSVSREKKERFSLILESASTNQTSMYLCASSSSGTGSYEQYFGPGTRLTVT.

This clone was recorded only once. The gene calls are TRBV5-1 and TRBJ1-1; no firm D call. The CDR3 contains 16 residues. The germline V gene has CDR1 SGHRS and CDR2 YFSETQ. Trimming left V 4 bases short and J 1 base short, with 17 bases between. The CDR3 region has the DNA TGCGCCAGCAGCCCGCCGGGGAGCGGAGGGAACACTGAAGCTTTCTTT. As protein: CASSPPGSGGNTEAFF.

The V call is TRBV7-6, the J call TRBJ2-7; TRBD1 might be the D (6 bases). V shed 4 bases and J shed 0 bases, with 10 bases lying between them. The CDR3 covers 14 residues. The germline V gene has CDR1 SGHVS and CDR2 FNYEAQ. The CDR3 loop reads CASSSGASSYEQYF. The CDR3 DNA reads TGTGCCAGCAGCTCAGGGGCGAGCTCCTACGAGCAGTACTTC.

The CDR3 region has the DNA TGTGCCAGCAGCCCACATGGTGACAGTCTATCCTACGAGCAGTACTTC. Translated, it gives CASSPHGDSLSYEQYF. The rearrangement joins TRBV13 to TRBJ2-7, with D possibly matching TRBD1 (5 bases). Germline V CDR1 and CDR2: PRHDT, FYEKMQ (reference sequence). The CDR3 covers 16 residues. V lost 5 bases to trimming and J lost 1 base, with 18 bases between them.

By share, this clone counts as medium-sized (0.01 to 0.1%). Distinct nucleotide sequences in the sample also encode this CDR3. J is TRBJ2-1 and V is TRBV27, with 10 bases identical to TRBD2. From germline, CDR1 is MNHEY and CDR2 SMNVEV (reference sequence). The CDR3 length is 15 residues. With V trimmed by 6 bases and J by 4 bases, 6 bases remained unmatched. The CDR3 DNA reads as TGTGCCAGCAGCTTTACTAGCGGGGCTTACAATGAGCAGTTCTTC. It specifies CASSFTSGAYNEQFF.

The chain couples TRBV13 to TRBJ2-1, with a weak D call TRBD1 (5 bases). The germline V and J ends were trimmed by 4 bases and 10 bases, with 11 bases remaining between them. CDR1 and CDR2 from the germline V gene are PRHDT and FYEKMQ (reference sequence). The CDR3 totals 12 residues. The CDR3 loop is CASSSGLAEQFF. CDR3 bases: TGTGCCAGCAGCTCAGGGCTGGCCGAGCAGTTCTTC.

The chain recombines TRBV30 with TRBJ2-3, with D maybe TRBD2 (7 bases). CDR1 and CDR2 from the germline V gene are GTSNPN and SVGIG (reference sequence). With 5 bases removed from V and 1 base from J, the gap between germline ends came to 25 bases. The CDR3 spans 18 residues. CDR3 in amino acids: CAWERGVLGTTGTDTQYF. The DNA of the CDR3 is TGTGCCTGGGAAAGGGGGGTATTAGGGACTACAGGCACAGATACGCAGTATTTT.

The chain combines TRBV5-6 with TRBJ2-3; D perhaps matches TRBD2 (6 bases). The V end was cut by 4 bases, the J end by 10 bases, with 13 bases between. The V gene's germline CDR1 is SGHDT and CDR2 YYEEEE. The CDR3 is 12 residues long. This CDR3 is CASSPGSGAQYF. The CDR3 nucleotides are TGTGCCAGCAGCCCCGGTTCGGGAGCGCAGTATTTT. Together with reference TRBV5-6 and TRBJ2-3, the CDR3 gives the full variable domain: DAGVTQSPTHLIKTRGQQVTLRCSPKSGHDTVSWYQQALGQGPQFIFQYYEEEERQRGNFPDRFSGHQFPNYSSELNVNALLLGDSALYLCASSPGSGAQYFGPGTRLTVL.

CDR3 residues: CASSDSRLSDTQYF. DNA for the CDR3: TGTGCCAGCAGTGACTCGCGGCTTTCAGATACGCAGTATTTT. V gene TRBV6-4 combines with J gene TRBJ2-3; D unresolved. This CDR3 region has 14 residues. Trimming removed 0 bases from V and 4 bases from J, with 8 bases in between. Germline assignment: CDR1 MRHNA and CDR2 SNTAGT.

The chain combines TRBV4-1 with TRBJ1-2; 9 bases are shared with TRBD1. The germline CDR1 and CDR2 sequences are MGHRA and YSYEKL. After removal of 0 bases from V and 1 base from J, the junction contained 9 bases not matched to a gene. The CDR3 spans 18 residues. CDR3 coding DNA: TGCGCCAGCAGCCAAGATCTCGGACAGGGGCTGGGTAACTATGGCTACACCTTC. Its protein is CASSQDLGQGLGNYGYTF.

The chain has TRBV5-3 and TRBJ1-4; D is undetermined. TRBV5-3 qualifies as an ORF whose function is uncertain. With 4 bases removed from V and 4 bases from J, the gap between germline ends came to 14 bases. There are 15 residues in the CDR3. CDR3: CARSVRAGFNEKLFF. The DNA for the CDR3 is TGTGCCAGAAGCGTGCGCGCGGGCTTTAATGAAAAACTGTTTTTT.

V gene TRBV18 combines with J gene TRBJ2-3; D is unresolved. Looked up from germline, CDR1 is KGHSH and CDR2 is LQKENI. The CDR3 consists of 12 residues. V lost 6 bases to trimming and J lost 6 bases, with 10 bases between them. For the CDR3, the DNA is TGTGCCAGCTCTACTAACGACGATACGCAGTATTTT. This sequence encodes CASSTNDDTQYF.

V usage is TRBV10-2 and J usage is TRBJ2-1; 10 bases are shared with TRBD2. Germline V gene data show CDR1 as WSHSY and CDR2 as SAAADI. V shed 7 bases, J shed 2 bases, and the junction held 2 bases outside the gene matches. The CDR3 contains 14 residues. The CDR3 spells CASTTSGTYNEQFF. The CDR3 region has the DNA TGCGCCAGCACAACTAGCGGGACCTACAATGAGCAGTTCTTC.

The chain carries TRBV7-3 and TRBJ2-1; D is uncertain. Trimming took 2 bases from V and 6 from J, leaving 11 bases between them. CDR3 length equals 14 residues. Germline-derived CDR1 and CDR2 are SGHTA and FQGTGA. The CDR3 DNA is TGTGCCAGCAGCTTATTGTCTAGTACCAATGAGCAGTTCTTC. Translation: CASSLLSSTNEQFF.

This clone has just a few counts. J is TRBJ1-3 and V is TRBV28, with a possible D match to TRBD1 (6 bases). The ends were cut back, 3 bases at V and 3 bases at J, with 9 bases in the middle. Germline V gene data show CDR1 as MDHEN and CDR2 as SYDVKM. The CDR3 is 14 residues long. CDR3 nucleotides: TGTGCCAGCAGTTTGGGGGGGCTTGGAAACACCATATATTTT. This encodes CASSLGGLGNTIYF. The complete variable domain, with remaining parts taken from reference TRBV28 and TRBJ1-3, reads DVKVTQSSRYLVKRTGEKVFLECVQDMDHENMFWYRQDPGLGLRLIYFSYDVKMKEKGDIPEGYSVSREKKERFSLILESASTNQTSMYLCASSLGGLGNTIYFGEGSWLTVV.

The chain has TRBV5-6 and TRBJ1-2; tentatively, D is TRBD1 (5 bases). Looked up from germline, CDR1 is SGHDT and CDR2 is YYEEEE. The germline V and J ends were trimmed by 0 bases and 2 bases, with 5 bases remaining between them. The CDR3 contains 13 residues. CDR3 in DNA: TGTGCCAGCAGCTTGGGGGGCAACTATGGCTACACCTTC. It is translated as CASSLGGNYGYTF.

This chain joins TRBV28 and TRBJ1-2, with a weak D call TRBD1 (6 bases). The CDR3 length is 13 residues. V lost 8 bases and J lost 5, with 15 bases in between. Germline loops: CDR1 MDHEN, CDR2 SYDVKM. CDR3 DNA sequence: TGTGCCAGCTCAGAGGACAGAATTTATGGCTACACCTTC. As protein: CASSEDRIYGYTF.

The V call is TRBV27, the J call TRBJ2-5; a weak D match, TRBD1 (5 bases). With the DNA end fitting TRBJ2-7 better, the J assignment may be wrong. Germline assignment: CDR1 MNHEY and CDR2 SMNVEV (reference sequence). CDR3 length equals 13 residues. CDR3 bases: TGTGCCAGCAGCATAGGGGCCGAATACGAGCAGTACTTC. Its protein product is CASSIGAEYEQYF.

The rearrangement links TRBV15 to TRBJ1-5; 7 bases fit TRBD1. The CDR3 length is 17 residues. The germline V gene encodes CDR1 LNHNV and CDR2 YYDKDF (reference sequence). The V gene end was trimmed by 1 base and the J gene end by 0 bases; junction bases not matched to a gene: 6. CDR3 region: CATSRAYDRDSNQPQHF. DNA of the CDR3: TGTGCCACCAGCAGAGCGTATGACAGGGATAGCAATCAGCCCCAGCATTTT.

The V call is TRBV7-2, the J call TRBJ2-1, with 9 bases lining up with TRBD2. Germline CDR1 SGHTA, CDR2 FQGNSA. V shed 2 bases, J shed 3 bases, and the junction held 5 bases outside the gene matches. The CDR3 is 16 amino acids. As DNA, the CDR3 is TGTGCCAGCAGCTTACACAGCGGGAGGAGCTACAATGAGCAGTTCTTC. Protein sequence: CASSLHSGRSYNEQFF.

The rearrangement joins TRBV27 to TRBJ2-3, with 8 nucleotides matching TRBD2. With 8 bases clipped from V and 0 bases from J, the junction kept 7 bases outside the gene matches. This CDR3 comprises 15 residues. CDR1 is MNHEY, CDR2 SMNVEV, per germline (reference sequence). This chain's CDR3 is CASRSGLGSTDTQYF. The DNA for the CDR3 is TGTGCCAGCCGGTCGGGACTAGGGAGCACAGATACGCAGTATTTT.

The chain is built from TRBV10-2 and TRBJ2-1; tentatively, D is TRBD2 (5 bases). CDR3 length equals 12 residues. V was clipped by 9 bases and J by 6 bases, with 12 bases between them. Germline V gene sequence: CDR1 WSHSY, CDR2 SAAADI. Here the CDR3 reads CASEGSSNEQFF. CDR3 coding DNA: TGCGCCAGTGAGGGATCAAGCAATGAGCAGTTCTTC.

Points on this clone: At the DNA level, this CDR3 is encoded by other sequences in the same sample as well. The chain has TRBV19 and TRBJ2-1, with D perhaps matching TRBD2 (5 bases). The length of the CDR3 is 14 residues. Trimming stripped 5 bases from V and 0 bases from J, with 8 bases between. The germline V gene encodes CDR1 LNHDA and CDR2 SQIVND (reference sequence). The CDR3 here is CASSSGSSYNEQFF. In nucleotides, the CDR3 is TGTGCCAGTAGTTCGGGGAGCTCCTACAATGAGCAGTTCTTC.

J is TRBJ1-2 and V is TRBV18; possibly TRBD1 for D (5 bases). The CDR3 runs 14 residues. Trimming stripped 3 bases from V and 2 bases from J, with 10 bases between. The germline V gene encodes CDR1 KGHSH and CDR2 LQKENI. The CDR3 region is CASSPLDKNYGYTF. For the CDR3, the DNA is TGTGCCAGCTCACCGCTGGACAAGAACTATGGCTACACCTTC.

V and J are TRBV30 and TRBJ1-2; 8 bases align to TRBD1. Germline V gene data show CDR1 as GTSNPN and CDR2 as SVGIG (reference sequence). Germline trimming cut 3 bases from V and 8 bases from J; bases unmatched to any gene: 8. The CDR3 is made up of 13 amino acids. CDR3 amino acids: CAWSLQGAGGYTF. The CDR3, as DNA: TGTGCCTGGAGCCTCCAGGGGGCAGGAGGCTACACCTTC.

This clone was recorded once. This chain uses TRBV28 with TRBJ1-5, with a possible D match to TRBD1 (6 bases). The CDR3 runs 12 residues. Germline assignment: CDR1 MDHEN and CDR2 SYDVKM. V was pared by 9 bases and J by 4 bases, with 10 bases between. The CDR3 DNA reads TGTGCCAGTACAGGGTCAAATCAGCCCCAGCATTTT. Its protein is CASTGSNQPQHF.

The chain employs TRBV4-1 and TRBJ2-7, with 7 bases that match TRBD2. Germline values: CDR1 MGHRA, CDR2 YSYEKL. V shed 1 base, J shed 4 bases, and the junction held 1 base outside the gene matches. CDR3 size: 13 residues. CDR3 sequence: CASSQAAGYEQYF. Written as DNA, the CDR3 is TGCGCCAGCAGCCAAGCAGCGGGGTACGAGCAGTACTTC.

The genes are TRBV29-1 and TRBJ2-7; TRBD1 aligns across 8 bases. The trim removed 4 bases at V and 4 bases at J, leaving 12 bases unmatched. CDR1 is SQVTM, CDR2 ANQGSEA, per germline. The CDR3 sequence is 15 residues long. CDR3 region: CSVVTIGTGEYEQYF. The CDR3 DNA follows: TGCAGCGTTGTTACCATTGGGACAGGAGAATACGAGCAGTACTTC.

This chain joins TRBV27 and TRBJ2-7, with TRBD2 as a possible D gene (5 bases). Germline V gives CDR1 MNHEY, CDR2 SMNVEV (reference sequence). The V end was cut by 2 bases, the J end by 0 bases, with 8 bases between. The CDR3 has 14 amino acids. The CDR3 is CASSLQGSSYEQYF. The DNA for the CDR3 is TGTGCCAGCAGTTTACAAGGGAGCTCCTACGAGCAGTACTTC.

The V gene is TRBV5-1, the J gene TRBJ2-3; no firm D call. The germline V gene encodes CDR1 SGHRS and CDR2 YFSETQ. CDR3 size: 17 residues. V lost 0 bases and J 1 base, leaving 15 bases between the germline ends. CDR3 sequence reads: CASSLAVPNRGTDTQYF. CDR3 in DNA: TGCGCCAGCAGCTTGGCCGTCCCGAATCGGGGCACAGATACGCAGTATTTT.